What follows are 25 T cell receptor beta chains derived from one specimen sequenced in a study of T-cell reconstitution after alpha-beta-depleted transplantation in children. A library of TCRbeta sequences, prepared with unique molecular identifiers, was generated. TCRdb used MiXCR to reprocess the PCR reads, holding one entry per CDR3 protein. In the table there are 350,000 to 450,000 distinct CDR3 sequences, 13% of which are singletons. This material consisted of PBMCs, taken from the stem cell graft. The source of these receptors is a human donor who donated a stem cell graft to a child with Fanconi anemia.

A note on this clonotype: A much larger clone sits a single nucleotide away, making a read error possible. The CDR3 DNA reads as TGTGCCAGTAGGTTTGGGAATGAGAAGTTCTTC. As protein: CASRFGNEKFF. The chain links TRBV19 to TRBJ2-1; D gene uncertain. The length of the CDR3 is 11 residues. Looked up from germline, CDR1 is LNHDA and CDR2 is SQIVND (reference sequence).

This clonotype occurred a few times. The V and J genes are TRBV7-8 and TRBJ1-5, with 10 bases lining up with TRBD1. The CDR3 loop spans 17 amino acids. Germline CDR1 is SGHVS and CDR2 is FQNEAQ. The ends lost 3 bases at V and 1 base at J; junction bases unmatched: 6. The CDR3, as DNA: TGTGCCAGCAGCTTTGGGACAGGGGCGGCAAGCAATCAGCCCCAGCATTTT. This codes for CASSFGTGAASNQPQHF.

This clonotype turned up a few times. CDR3 nucleotides: TGTGCCACCAGTGATTCAAGGAGCTCTGGAAACACCATATATTTT. It encodes CATSDSRSSGNTIYF. This chain connects TRBV24-1 to TRBJ1-3; D unresolved. Germline V CDR1 and CDR2: KGHDR, SFDVKD. V was cut by 2 bases and J by 0 bases, with 7 bases left in between. There are 15 residues in the CDR3.

This clonotype was seen only a few times. The chain uses TRBV29-1 and TRBJ2-1, with D hard to call. The CDR3 consists of 10 residues. V dropped 8 bases and J dropped 5 bases, with 7 bases sitting between them. CDR1 is SQVTM and CDR2 is ANQGSEA in the germline V gene. The CDR3 nucleotides read TGCAGCTTCCGGGACAATGAGCAGTTCTTC. Translated, it gives CSFRDNEQFF.

This clonotype came up a few times. The chain uses TRBV25-1 and TRBJ1-3, with 10 positions matching TRBD1. Germline assignment: CDR1 MGHDK and CDR2 SYGVNS. The CDR3 contains 15 residues. V was pared by 6 bases and J by 2 bases, with 4 bases of the junction left unmatched. In DNA, the CDR3 is TGTGCCAGCAGGGGACAGGGGATTCCTGGAAACACCATATATTTT. Its protein product is CASRGQGIPGNTIYF.

As to this clonotype: A much larger clone lies a single base off, so this may be a read error. The rearrangement links TRBV20-1 to TRBJ1-5; D is unclear. CDR1 DFQATT and CDR2 SNEGSKA come from the germline V gene (reference sequence). The CDR3 spans 16 residues. CDR3 amino acids: CCAKELGVLRSQPQHF. CDR3 DNA sequence: TGCTGTGCTAAGGAATTGGGAGTACTGAGATCTCAGCCCCAGCATTTT.

There are many counts of this clonotype. The rearrangement joins TRBV5-1 to TRBJ2-1; TRBD2 is a possible D gene (7 bases). This CDR3 spans 14 amino acids. CDR1 is SGHRS, CDR2 YFSETQ, per germline. Trimming left V 4 bases short and J 9 bases short, with 17 bases between. DNA for the CDR3: TGCGCCAGCAGCCGGAGGCGGGGGCCGCGTGAGCAGTTCTTC. It encodes CASSRRRGPREQFF.

The chain has TRBV19 and TRBJ2-2, with D maybe TRBD2 (5 bases). Trimming removed 1 base at V and 7 bases at J, with 10 bases between. Germline CDR1 and CDR2: LNHDA and SQIVND (reference sequence). The CDR3 has 14 amino acids. CDR3 sequence reads: CASSIGGVVGELFF. In DNA form, the CDR3 reads TGTGCCAGTAGTATAGGGGGAGTGGTCGGGGAGCTGTTTTTT.

This clonotype was counted a few times. The gene calls are TRBV11-2 and TRBJ2-5; D possibly corresponds to TRBD2 (5 bases). CDR1 and CDR2 (germline): SGHAT, FQNNGV. The CDR3 consists of 13 residues. V lost 5 bases and J 5 bases, leaving 12 bases between the germline ends. The CDR3 sequence is CASSPWGDETQYF. The CDR3 DNA is TGTGCCAGCAGCCCCTGGGGAGACGAGACCCAGTACTTC.

Only a few counts were recorded for this clonotype. This chain links TRBV4-1 with TRBJ2-2; 7 bases agree with TRBD2. J gave up 0 bases and V 5 bases, and 3 bases lay outside the gene matches. Germline V gene data show CDR1 as MGHRA and CDR2 as YSYEKL. The CDR3 is made up of 15 amino acids. Here the CDR3 DNA reads TGCGCCAGCAGCGGGGGGGTAGCGAACACCGGGGAGCTGTTTTTT. As protein: CASSGGVANTGELFF.

This clonotype was recorded at least ten times. The V gene is TRBV11-1, the J gene TRBJ1-1; D is unclear. Germline V CDR1 and CDR2: SGHAT, FQDESV (reference sequence). With 2 bases removed from V and 4 bases from J, the gap between germline ends came to 11 bases. The CDR3 spans 14 residues. The CDR3 protein is CASSLRRVSTEAFF. In DNA, the CDR3 is TGTGCCAGCAGCTTAAGGAGGGTGAGCACTGAAGCTTTCTTT.

This clonotype was counted at least ten times. This CDR3 is CASSLTSGGTNEQFF. The CDR3 DNA follows: TGCGCCAGCAGCTTGACTAGCGGGGGGACCAATGAGCAGTTCTTC. The chain uses TRBV5-1 and TRBJ2-1, with 12 bases matching TRBD2. J was trimmed by 6 bases and V by 1 base; bases with no gene match: 2. The CDR3 loop spans 15 amino acids. Germline lookup yields CDR1 SGHRS and CDR2 YFSETQ.

This clonotype was picked up a small number of times. The rearrangement uses TRBV7-2 and TRBJ2-5; D is perhaps TRBD1 (5 bases). With 3 bases removed from V and 2 bases from J, the gap between germline ends came to 13 bases. The CDR3 length is 15 residues. Germline V gives CDR1 SGHTA, CDR2 FQGNSA. CDR3 amino acids: CASSFLTGRQETQYF. Here the CDR3 DNA reads TGTGCCAGCAGCTTTCTAACAGGACGACAAGAGACCCAGTACTTC.

The genes are TRBV5-1 and TRBJ2-2; D call uncertain. The CDR3 covers 15 residues. CDR1 is SGHRS, CDR2 YFSETQ, per germline. Trimming pared 0 bases from V and 5 bases from J, leaving 11 bases between. The CDR3 DNA is TGCGCCAGCAGCTTGGCCCCCGTAGGAACCGGGGAGCTGTTTTTT. Protein product: CASSLAPVGTGELFF.

The sample holds a few counts of this clonotype. The chain combines TRBV4-1 with TRBJ2-1; D gene uncertain. The V gene lost 2 bases and the J gene lost 2 bases, with 10 bases spanning the gap. The germline gives CDR1 MGHRA, CDR2 YSYEKL. The CDR3 runs to 15 residues. The CDR3 sequence: CASSQLGWTYNEQFF. The CDR3, as DNA: TGCGCCAGCAGCCAACTGGGGTGGACCTACAATGAGCAGTTCTTC.

This clonotype was counted ten times or more. The chain uses TRBV6-2 or TRBV6-3 and TRBJ1-5, with D perhaps TRBD1 (6 bases). The CDR3 is 15 amino acids. Per the germline V gene, CDR1 is MNHEY and CDR2 is SVGEGT. V was shortened by 6 bases and J by 6 bases, with 18 bases between the two germline ends. CDR3 nucleotide sequence: TGTGCCAGCAGAGACGGACGACAGGACACTCAGCCCCAGCATTTT. Its protein product is CASRDGRQDTQPQHF.

This clonotype has only a few counts. The chain has TRBV12-3 or TRBV12-4 and TRBJ2-1; TRBD2 aligns across 8 bases. This CDR3 contains 15 residues. The ends lost 7 bases at V and 6 bases at J; junction bases unmatched: 11. CDR3 sequence: CASTPGGGPRNEQFF. CDR3 nucleotides: TGTGCCAGCACCCCGGGGGGGGGCCCTCGCAATGAGCAGTTCTTC.

The V gene is TRBV5-5, the J gene TRBJ1-1, with unresolved D. Germline lookup yields CDR1 SGHKS and CDR2 YYEKEE (reference sequence). The CDR3 runs 16 residues. Deletions cut 0 bases from V and 1 base from J, with 13 bases between. CDR3 in amino acids: CASSLDSPISNTEAFF. The CDR3 nucleotides read TGTGCCAGCAGCTTGGACAGCCCGATTTCGAACACTGAAGCTTTCTTT.

V and J are TRBV29-1 and TRBJ1-1; TRBD1 agrees at 8 bases. Unmatched junction bases numbered 8, after V lost 6 bases and J lost 5 bases. The CDR3 contains 13 residues. CDR1 is SQVTM, CDR2 ANQGSEA, per germline. The CDR3 coding sequence is TGCAGCGTAGGGTCAGGGGGCCCTACTGAAGCTTTCTTT. Protein: CSVGSGGPTEAFF.

The chain joins TRBV6-2 or TRBV6-3 to TRBJ2-1; D remains unclear. The CDR3 length is 11 residues. CDR1 and CDR2 from the germline V gene are MNHEY and SVGEGT. Trimming took 6 bases from V and 8 from J, leaving 8 bases between them. CDR3 bases: TGTGCCAGCAGCGGCCCGGATGAGCAGTTCTTC. Translating it yields CASSGPDEQFF.

This chain links TRBV12-3 or TRBV12-4 with TRBJ1-1; 8 nucleotides align to TRBD1. The CDR3 runs to 14 residues. Unmatched junction bases numbered 8, after V lost 7 bases and J lost 4 bases. Here the CDR3 DNA reads TGTGCCAGCACCCTACAGGGGGTTGGCACTGAAGCTTTCTTT. Protein: CASTLQGVGTEAFF.

This clonotype has ten or more counts. The genes are TRBV4-3 and TRBJ2-3; a possible D gene is TRBD1 (6 bases). CDR1 LGHNA and CDR2 YSLEER come from the germline V gene. CDR3 length: 17 amino acids. V dropped 0 bases and J dropped 2 bases, with 15 bases sitting between them. CDR3 DNA sequence: TGCGCCAGCAGCCAAGATAGAGGGGGAGCACTCACAGATACGCAGTATTTT. Translated, it gives CASSQDRGGALTDTQYF.

This chain links TRBV4-3 with TRBJ1-4, with 7 bases matching TRBD1. The CDR3 runs 16 residues. V shed 4 bases, J shed 0 bases, and the junction held 5 bases outside the gene matches. Germline values: CDR1 LGHNA, CDR2 YSLEER. Here the CDR3 reads CASSPGTVTTNEKLFF. The CDR3, as DNA: TGCGCCAGCAGCCCGGGGACAGTGACAACTAATGAAAAACTGTTTTTT.

V usage is TRBV20-1 and J usage is TRBJ1-4, with D possibly matching TRBD1 (5 bases). Germline CDR1 is DFQATT and CDR2 is SNEGSKA (reference sequence). The ends were cut back, 1 base at V and 4 bases at J, with 19 bases in the middle. The length of the CDR3 is 17 residues. The CDR3 nucleotides read TGCAGTGCTAGAGTTGGGGGACGGAGGGTTGATAATGAAAAACTGTTTTTT. Encoded protein: CSARVGGRRVDNEKLFF.

This clonotype was detected ten times or more. V gene TRBV13 combines with J gene TRBJ2-1; weak D call: TRBD1 (6 bases). With 6 bases removed from V and 5 bases from J, the gap between germline ends came to 17 bases. Germline CDR1 is PRHDT and CDR2 is FYEKMQ (reference sequence). The CDR3 loop spans 15 amino acids. The CDR3 is CASSGGQRPNNEQFF. In DNA, the CDR3 is TGTGCCAGCAGTGGAGGACAGCGCCCTAACAATGAGCAGTTCTTC.